One sample yielded the 26 T cell receptor beta chains listed below, sequenced in a study of T cell responses to AZD1222 COVID-19 vaccine. Here immunoSEQ multiplex PCR was the method, and the copy in TCRdb shows in-frame clones only, minus some. The table includes 90,000 to 150,000 clones, around 85% detected once. This specimen consisted of peripheral blood, obtained on day 0 of AZD1222 vaccination. The receptors here all came from an adult in good health.

This chain uses TRBV5-1 with TRBJ1-1, with TRBD1 identical over 8 bases. The CDR3 has 15 amino acids. From germline, CDR1 is SGHRS and CDR2 YFSETQ. The V gene end was trimmed by 0 bases and the J gene end by 5 bases; junction bases not matched to a gene: 6. The CDR3 DNA sequence: TGCGCCAGCAGCTTGGCCCGGACAGGGAGGACTGAAGCTTTCTTT. This gives the protein CASSLARTGRTEAFF.

This clone occurred once. V usage is TRBV6-1 and J usage is TRBJ2-6, with D possibly being TRBD1 (5 bases). CDR1 MNHNS and CDR2 SASEGT come from the germline V gene. The CDR3 is 16 amino acids. V lost 0 bases to trimming and J lost 4 bases, with 10 bases between them. CDR3 sequence: CASSEAWGGGANVLTF. The CDR3, as DNA: TGTGCCAGCAGTGAAGCGTGGGGCGGCGGGGCCAACGTCCTGACTTTC.

The CDR3 region is CASSIAWDRVNTEAFF. DNA for the CDR3: TGTGCCAGTAGTATAGCCTGGGACAGGGTCAACACTGAAGCTTTCTTT. The chain joins TRBV19 to TRBJ1-1, with 9 nucleotides matching TRBD1. CDR1 is LNHDA, CDR2 SQIVND, per germline (reference sequence). After removal of 1 base from V and 2 bases from J, the junction contained 5 bases not matched to a gene. CDR3 length equals 16 residues.

V and J are TRBV18 and TRBJ2-7, with 7 nucleotides matching TRBD2. CDR1 and CDR2 from the germline V gene are KGHSH and LQKENI. After removal of 3 bases from V and 1 base from J, the junction contained 3 bases not matched to a gene. This CDR3 is 14 amino acids long. The CDR3 loop reads CASSPPSGSYEQYF. The DNA of the CDR3 is TGTGCCAGCTCACCGCCTAGCGGTTCCTACGAGCAGTACTTC.

The chain is built from TRBV7-8 and TRBJ2-7; 7 bases line up with TRBD2. V lost 5 bases, J lost 5 bases, and 6 bases stayed unmatched. The germline CDR1 and CDR2 sequences are SGHVS and FQNEAQ. The CDR3 runs 13 residues. The CDR3, as DNA: TGTGCCAGCAGCCTAAGGACTAGGGACGAGCAGTACTTC. The encoded protein is CASSLRTRDEQYF.

The chain links TRBV9 to TRBJ1-2; a possible D gene is TRBD1 (5 bases). This CDR3 contains 15 residues. The germline V and J ends were trimmed by 0 bases and 4 bases, with 13 bases remaining between them. Germline V CDR1 and CDR2: SGDLS, YYNGEE. CDR3 DNA sequence: TGTGCCAGCAGCGTAGGTGGGGACGGGCGCTATGGCTACACCTTC. Its protein product is CASSVGGDGRYGYTF.

J is TRBJ2-1 and V is TRBV5-6; 10 bases map to TRBD2. In germline, CDR1 is SGHDT, CDR2 YYEEEE. The CDR3 contains 16 residues. The trim removed 0 bases at V and 4 bases at J, leaving 4 bases unmatched. In nucleotides, the CDR3 is TGTGCCAGCAGCTTGGGAGGGACTAGCGTATACAATGAGCAGTTCTTC. Amino acids: CASSLGGTSVYNEQFF.

The chain couples TRBV7-2 to TRBJ2-2; TRBD1 matches at 8 bases. Germline V lookup: CDR1 SGHTA, CDR2 FQGNSA. The CDR3 is 17 amino acids. Trimming cost V 2 bases and J 2 bases; bases outside gene matches: 7. CDR3 DNA: TGTGCCAGCAGCTTAAATAGGGACAGGTTAAACACCGGGGAGCTGTTTTTT. Translation: CASSLNRDRLNTGELFF.

This chain links TRBV5-1 with TRBJ1-5; 8 bases are shared with TRBD1. The junction had 10 bases not matched to a gene; V was cut back by 4 bases and J by 4 bases. This CDR3 region has 16 residues. Germline-derived CDR1 and CDR2 are SGHRS and YFSETQ. The CDR3 sequence: CASSQGAGTENQPQHF. The CDR3, as DNA: TGCGCCAGCAGCCAGGGGGCCGGGACAGAAAATCAGCCCCAGCATTTT.

The chain uses TRBV15 and TRBJ1-1; 11 positions match TRBD1. With V trimmed by 1 base and J by 5 bases, 3 bases remained unmatched. Looked up from germline, CDR1 is LNHNV and CDR2 is YYDKDF (reference sequence). The CDR3 contains 15 residues. The CDR3 nucleotides are TGTGCCACCAGCAGAGCTGGGACAGGGGGGACTGAAGCTTTCTTT. This gives the protein CATSRAGTGGTEAFF.

The rearrangement uses TRBV5-1 and TRBJ1-2; 8 nucleotides agree with TRBD1. After removal of 1 base from V and 3 bases from J, the junction contained 2 bases not matched to a gene. The CDR3 extends over 14 amino acids. CDR1 and CDR2 (germline): SGHRS, YFSETQ. The CDR3: CASSLNRGDYGYTF. CDR3 in DNA: TGCGCCAGCAGCTTGAACAGGGGGGACTATGGCTACACCTTC. Complete variable domain (other parts from reference TRBV5-1 and TRBJ1-2): KAGVTQTPRYLIKTRGQQVTLSCSPISGHRSVSWYQQTPGQGLQFLFEYFSETQRNKGNFPGRFSGRQFSNSRSEMNVSTLELGDSALYLCASSLNRGDYGYTFGSGTRLTVV.

The chain has TRBV5-6 and TRBJ1-1; D uncertain. The length of the CDR3 is 16 residues. Germline V gives CDR1 SGHDT, CDR2 YYEEEE. V lost 1 base to trimming and J lost 5 bases, with 18 bases between them. CDR3 amino acids: CASSLYAVWDVTEAFF. In DNA, the CDR3 is TGTGCCAGCAGCTTGTACGCGGTCTGGGATGTAACTGAAGCTTTCTTT.

V is TRBV6-5 and J is TRBJ2-7, with 7 bases identical to TRBD2. Looked up from germline, CDR1 is MNHEY and CDR2 is SVGAGI. CDR3 length: 14 amino acids. The trim removed 6 bases at V and 0 bases at J, leaving 5 bases unmatched. This CDR3 is CASRNTGGSYEQYF. The CDR3 nucleotides read TGTGCCAGCAGAAACACGGGAGGCTCCTACGAGCAGTACTTC.

This rearrangement joins TRBV27 to TRBJ1-6; TRBD1 aligns across 9 bases. Germline V gives CDR1 MNHEY, CDR2 SMNVEV (reference sequence). Trimming took 6 bases from V and 5 from J; bases not matched to a gene: 2. The CDR3 has 14 residues. CDR3 sequence: CASRRTGDNSPLHF. In DNA, the CDR3 is TGTGCCAGCAGAAGGACAGGGGATAATTCACCCCTCCACTTT.

The chain carries TRBV24-1 and TRBJ2-5; D is unresolved. Germline V gives CDR1 KGHDR, CDR2 SFDVKD. V lost 5 bases and J 4 bases, leaving 13 bases between the germline ends. This CDR3 is 14 amino acids long. The CDR3 loop reads CATSGARLGETQYF. In DNA, the CDR3 is TGTGCCACCAGTGGAGCAAGGCTAGGAGAGACCCAGTACTTC.

The chain joins TRBV27 to TRBJ2-7; D may match TRBD1 or TRBD2 (5 bases each). Trimming removed 3 bases from V and 3 bases from J, with 9 bases in between. The length of the CDR3 is 13 residues. The germline V gene encodes CDR1 MNHEY and CDR2 SMNVEV (reference sequence). Here the CDR3 DNA reads TGTGCCAGCAGTTTGACGGGACGCTACGAGCAGTACTTC. Its translation is CASSLTGRYEQYF.

The chain joins TRBV30 to TRBJ2-7, with 9 positions matching TRBD2. J lost 5 bases, V lost 3 bases, and 11 bases had no gene match. This CDR3 has 15 amino acids. Germline V gene lookup returns CDR1 GTSNPN and CDR2 SVGIG (reference sequence). The CDR3 spells CAWRPPGLAHHEQYF. The DNA for the CDR3 is TGTGCCTGGAGACCCCCGGGACTAGCCCACCACGAGCAGTACTTC.

The V gene is TRBV11-2, the J gene TRBJ1-1; D uncertain. V was pared by 1 base and J by 0 bases, with 3 bases between. This CDR3 has 13 residues. The germline CDR1 and CDR2 sequences are SGHAT and FQNNGV. CDR3 residues: CASSLGVNTEAFF. CDR3 sequence (DNA): TGTGCCAGCAGCTTAGGGGTGAACACTGAAGCTTTCTTT.

The chain joins TRBV10-2 to TRBJ1-1; 9 positions agree with TRBD1. This CDR3 has 14 amino acids. Germline loops: CDR1 WSHSY, CDR2 SAAADI. V lost 5 bases and J lost 6; bases outside the gene matches: 7. CDR3 sequence (DNA): TGCGCCAGCAGTCCCGTACAGGGGGCCTCTGAAGCTTTCTTT. It is translated as CASSPVQGASEAFF.

The chain employs TRBV24-1 and TRBJ1-5; no firm D call. The CDR3 runs to 14 residues. Germline V gene data show CDR1 as KGHDR and CDR2 as SFDVKD. Trimming pared 2 bases from V and 3 bases from J, leaving 7 bases between. The DNA of the CDR3 is TGTGCCACCAGTGATTCGTCAGCCAATCAGCCCCAGCATTTT. Translating gives CATSDSSANQPQHF.

The V gene is TRBV24-1, the J gene TRBJ1-5, with 9 bases matching TRBD1. CDR3 length: 14 amino acids. Germline CDR1 is KGHDR and CDR2 is SFDVKD. V shed 9 bases and J 2 bases; nucleotides not matched to a gene: 4. For the CDR3, the DNA is TGTGCCACCGCGGGACAGGGCGGCAATCAGCCCCAGCATTTT. It yields the protein CATAGQGGNQPQHF.

J is TRBJ1-6 and V is TRBV7-6; weak D call: TRBD1 (5 bases). The CDR3 contains 15 residues. V was trimmed by 5 bases and J by 3 bases, leaving 11 bases between them. Per the germline V gene, CDR1 is SGHVS and CDR2 is FNYEAQ. The CDR3 loop reads CASSHQGNYNSPLHF. The DNA for the CDR3 is TGTGCCAGCAGCCACCAGGGAAACTATAATTCACCCCTCCACTTT.

The rearrangement joins TRBV5-1 to TRBJ2-3; 15 bases align to TRBD2. The germline gives CDR1 SGHRS, CDR2 YFSETQ. The CDR3 consists of 15 residues. V lost 4 bases, J lost 14 bases, and 11 bases stayed unmatched. CDR3 sequence: CASSEDGTSGGRWYF. The CDR3 DNA reads as TGCGCCAGCAGCGAAGACGGGACTAGCGGGGGGCGGTGGTATTTT. Drawing the rest from reference TRBV5-1 and TRBJ2-3, the complete variable domain is KAGVTQTPRYLIKTRGQQVTLSCSPISGHRSVSWYQQTPGQGLQFLFEYFSETQRNKGNFPGRFSGRQFSNSRSEMNVSTLELGDSALYLCASSEDGTSGGRWYFGPGTRLTVL.

V and J are TRBV6-5 and TRBJ2-1, with D maybe TRBD2 (5 bases). The ends were cut back, 8 bases at V and 10 bases at J, with 12 bases in the middle. The germline V gene encodes CDR1 MNHEY and CDR2 SVGAGI. This CDR3 is built from 11 residues. CDR3 sequence: CASGLEREQFF. The CDR3 DNA sequence: TGTGCCAGCGGACTGGAACGGGAGCAGTTCTTC.

This clone occurred a few times. The chain combines TRBV19 with TRBJ2-7; 8 positions match TRBD2. Germline-derived CDR1 and CDR2 are LNHDA and SQIVND (reference sequence). The CDR3 consists of 13 residues. The J segment lost 1 base and the V segment lost 5 bases, leaving 1 base of the junction unmatched. The CDR3 is CASSREGSYEQYF. DNA of the CDR3: TGTGCCAGTAGTCGGGAGGGTTCCTACGAGCAGTACTTC. The entire variable domain, with the rest obtained from reference TRBV19 and TRBJ2-7, is as follows: DGGITQSPKYLFRKEGQNVTLSCEQNLNHDAMYWYRQDPGQGLRLIYYSQIVNDFQKGDIAEGYSVSREKKESFPLTVTSAQKNPTAFYLCASSREGSYEQYFGPGTRLTVT.

The rearrangement uses TRBV5-1 and TRBJ1-1; a weak D match, TRBD1 (5 bases). The germline V and J ends were trimmed by 0 bases and 4 bases, with 10 bases remaining between them. CDR1 and CDR2 from the germline V gene are SGHRS and YFSETQ. The CDR3 consists of 14 residues. In DNA form, the CDR3 reads TGCGCCAGCAGCTTGGTGTCAGGGTTCACTGAAGCTTTCTTT. Translating it yields CASSLVSGFTEAFF.